These 31 T cell receptor beta chains were all obtained from the same sample, sequenced in a study of T cell responses to AZD1222 COVID-19 vaccine. The method was immunoSEQ multiplex PCR; TCRdb's version includes in-frame clones alone and lacks a portion of them. Altogether approximately 80,000 clones are present, about 90% being singletons, with the ten largest covering roughly 5.6%. The material was peripheral blood, obtained on day 0 of AZD1222 vaccination. Every receptor here comes from an adult in good health.

The chain links TRBV7-3 to TRBJ1-2, with D possibly being TRBD1 (6 bases). The CDR3 consists of 14 residues. V shed 3 bases and J shed 6 bases, with 14 bases lying between them. Germline CDR1 reads SGHTA; CDR2 reads FQGTGA. The CDR3 DNA reads as TGTGCCAGCAGCTTGAGGGACGGGGGCGATGGCTACACCTTC. Protein sequence: CASSLRDGGDGYTF.

The chain combines TRBV6-2 or TRBV6-3 with TRBJ2-5; 8 nucleotides align to TRBD2. The CDR3 length is 14 residues. Germline trimming cut 2 bases from V and 5 bases from J; bases unmatched to any gene: 4. Germline CDR1 is MNHEY and CDR2 is SVGEGT. The CDR3 coding sequence is TGTGCCAGCAGTTACGGCGGGGGGAGGGAGACCCAGTACTTC. Amino acid sequence: CASSYGGGRETQYF.

V gene TRBV7-3 combines with J gene TRBJ2-1; no reliable D call. Trimming pared 1 base from V and 4 bases from J, leaving 5 bases between. The CDR3 sequence is 13 residues long. Germline CDR1 and CDR2: SGHTA and FQGTGA. The CDR3 reads CASSLNRYNEQFF. In DNA, the CDR3 is TGTGCCAGCAGCTTAAATCGGTACAATGAGCAGTTCTTC.

The V gene is TRBV10-3, the J gene TRBJ1-2; TRBD1 matches at 8 bases. CDR3 length: 16 amino acids. V was clipped by 3 bases and J by 4 bases; unmatched bases: 10. Germline CDR1 ENHRY, CDR2 SYGVKD. The CDR3 DNA is TGTGCCATCAGTGACCAGAGGACAGGGACAGCCTATGGCTACACCTTC. Translation gives CAISDQRTGTAYGYTF.

The chain joins TRBV3-1 (or the pseudogene TRBV3-2) to TRBJ2-5, with 8 bases fitting TRBD1. CDR3 size: 13 residues. Germline V gene sequence: CDR1 LGHDT, CDR2 YNNKEL (reference sequence). V was pared by 6 bases and J by 1 base, with 1 base of the junction left unmatched. The CDR3 nucleotides read TGTGCCAGCAGGGACAGGGCCCAAGAGACCCAGTACTTC. Its protein is CASRDRAQETQYF.

The chain recombines TRBV5-1 with TRBJ1-3, with D perhaps TRBD1 (5 bases). Trimming pared 3 bases from V and 0 bases from J, leaving 16 bases between. Looked up from germline, CDR1 is SGHRS and CDR2 is YFSETQ. The CDR3 is 17 amino acids. The CDR3 sequence: CASSWEPSTASGNTIYF. The CDR3 DNA sequence: TGCGCCAGCAGCTGGGAACCCTCGACAGCCTCTGGAAACACCATATATTTT.

V is TRBV7-9 and J is TRBJ1-1; the match to TRBD1 covers 8 bases. With 3 bases clipped from V and 4 bases from J, the junction kept 4 bases outside the gene matches. The CDR3 loop spans 14 amino acids. Germline loops: CDR1 SEHNR, CDR2 FQNEAQ (reference sequence). The DNA of the CDR3 is TGTGCCAGCAGCTTCGACAGGGGCGGCACTGAAGCTTTCTTT. Protein: CASSFDRGGTEAFF.

This clone was observed a single time. V gene TRBV12-3 or TRBV12-4 combines with J gene TRBJ1-5; D is perhaps TRBD1 (5 bases). This CDR3 contains 13 residues. Trimming left V 3 bases short and J 7 bases short, with 10 bases between. CDR3 in DNA: TGTGCCAGCAGTTTCCGGGGGGGACAGCCCCAGCATTTT. It is translated as CASSFRGGQPQHF.

CDR3 in amino acids: CASRLAGYQETQYF. CDR3 nucleotide sequence: TGTGCCAGCAGACTAGCGGGGTACCAAGAGACCCAGTACTTC. This chain joins TRBV6-5 and TRBJ2-5; 10 nucleotides agree with TRBD2. The CDR3 is 14 amino acids. Germline V gene data show CDR1 as MNHEY and CDR2 as SVGAGI. With V trimmed by 6 bases and J by 0 bases, 1 base remained unmatched.

This chain uses TRBV7-9 with TRBJ2-7, with 8 bases that match TRBD1. Germline assignment: CDR1 SEHNR and CDR2 FQNEAQ (reference sequence). This CDR3 has 12 residues. V shed 6 bases and J 9 bases; nucleotides not matched to a gene: 7. CDR3 amino acids: CASSSGGTWQYF. DNA of the CDR3: TGTGCCAGCAGTTCAGGGGGCACCTGGCAGTACTTC.

This chain uses TRBV28 with TRBJ1-6; maybe TRBD1 (6 bases). This CDR3 contains 14 residues. From germline, CDR1 is MDHEN and CDR2 SYDVKM. The V end lost 11 bases, the J end lost 7 bases, and 18 bases lay between the germline ends. CDR3 amino acids: CAYQEQGRNSPLHF. DNA for the CDR3: TGTGCCTACCAAGAACAGGGACGCAATTCACCCCTCCACTTT. Full variable domain (missing parts from reference TRBV28 and TRBJ1-6): DVKVTQSSRYLVKRTGEKVFLECVQDMDHENMFWYRQDPGLGLRLIYFSYDVKMKEKGDIPEGYSVSREKKERFSLILESASTNQTSMYLCAYQEQGRNSPLHFGNGTRLTVT.

This chain connects TRBV5-5 to TRBJ1-5; D remains ambiguous. Germline V gives CDR1 SGHKS, CDR2 YYEKEE (reference sequence). CDR3 length equals 13 residues. The V end lost 0 bases, the J end lost 4 bases, and 5 bases lay between the germline ends. As DNA, the CDR3 is TGTGCCAGCAGCTTGGTGGGGAATCAGCCCCAGCATTTT. Translated: CASSLVGNQPQHF.

The V and J genes are TRBV4-2 and TRBJ1-3, with D hard to call. The germline V gene encodes CDR1 LGHNA and CDR2 YNFKEQ. V was pared by 1 base and J by 0 bases, with 7 bases between. CDR3 length: 15 residues. The CDR3 spells CASSQVQSSGNTIYF. CDR3 coding DNA: TGTGCCAGCAGCCAAGTACAGAGCTCTGGAAACACCATATATTTT.

The chain is built from TRBV6-2 or TRBV6-3 and TRBJ1-1; 8 bases are a match to TRBD1. This CDR3 is 16 amino acids long. The germline gives CDR1 MNHEY, CDR2 SVGEGT. V trimming: 4 bases; J trimming: 1 base; junction bases outside the gene matches: 8. The CDR3 loop is CASSSIRTGKNTEAFF. The CDR3 nucleotides read TGTGCCAGCAGTTCCATAAGGACAGGGAAGAACACTGAAGCTTTCTTT.

The genes are TRBV6-5 and TRBJ1-5; D uncertain. Trimming removed 8 bases from V and 5 bases from J, with 13 bases in between. The germline V gene has CDR1 MNHEY and CDR2 SVGAGI. The CDR3 contains 13 residues. The CDR3: CASSGEGYQPQHF. As DNA, the CDR3 is TGTGCCAGCTCTGGGGAGGGCTATCAGCCCCAGCATTTT.

The V and J genes are TRBV6-1 and TRBJ2-4; 11 bases align to TRBD2. Looked up from germline, CDR1 is MNHNS and CDR2 is SASEGT. The CDR3 consists of 13 residues. Losses at the gene ends were 0 bases for V and 13 bases for J; bases not matched to a gene: 2. The CDR3, as DNA: TGTGCCAGCAGTGAAGCCTGGACTAGCGGGCAGTACTTC. This gives the protein CASSEAWTSGQYF.

The rearrangement uses TRBV3-1 (or the pseudogene TRBV3-2) and TRBJ2-1; TRBD1 aligns across 8 bases. This CDR3 region has 14 residues. Germline lookup yields CDR1 LGHDT and CDR2 YNNKEL (reference sequence). Trimming removed 4 bases from V and 7 bases from J; junction bases left unmatched: 6. CDR3 in DNA: TGTGCCAGCAGCCTTCGACAGGGGTTTAATGAGCAGTTCTTC. Translating it yields CASSLRQGFNEQFF.

In its sample, this clone was seen once. The chain recombines TRBV5-1 with TRBJ2-2, with unresolved D. The CDR3 totals 16 residues. The V end lost 0 bases, the J end lost 0 bases, and 9 bases lay between the germline ends. Germline V CDR1 and CDR2: SGHRS, YFSETQ. CDR3 sequence (DNA): TGCGCCAGCAGCTTGGGCATAGCCTCGAACACCGGGGAGCTGTTTTTT. Its protein product is CASSLGIASNTGELFF. The entire variable domain, with the rest obtained from reference TRBV5-1 and TRBJ2-2, is as follows: KAGVTQTPRYLIKTRGQQVTLSCSPISGHRSVSWYQQTPGQGLQFLFEYFSETQRNKGNFPGRFSGRQFSNSRSEMNVSTLELGDSALYLCASSLGIASNTGELFFGEGSRLTVL.

The chain carries TRBV5-8 and TRBJ1-6; the D is unclear. The CDR3 runs to 11 residues. V was shortened by 0 bases and J by 13 bases, with 5 bases between the two germline ends. CDR1 and CDR2 (germline): SGHTS, YDEGEE. CDR3 amino acids: CASSLGMPLHF. CDR3 nucleotides: TGTGCCAGCAGCTTGGGCATGCCCCTCCACTTT.

The chain uses TRBV5-1 and TRBJ1-1; 11 bases fit TRBD1. Trimming at V came to 4 bases and at J to 0 bases, leaving 11 bases not matched to a gene. Germline V lookup: CDR1 SGHRS, CDR2 YFSETQ. The CDR3 extends over 18 amino acids. CDR3 nucleotide sequence: TGCGCCAGCAGCGCCCAATGGACAGGGGGCGTCATGAACACTGAAGCTTTCTTT. Protein: CASSAQWTGGVMNTEAFF.

The chain uses TRBV2 and TRBJ2-2; D is possibly TRBD2 (7 bases). Germline assignment: CDR1 SNHLY and CDR2 FYNNEI. V was trimmed by 7 bases and J by 4 bases, leaving 13 bases between them. This CDR3 is built from 14 residues. This chain's CDR3 is CASMGGLSTGELFF. The CDR3 DNA follows: TGTGCCAGCATGGGGGGGCTGAGCACCGGGGAGCTGTTTTTT.

The V and J genes are TRBV9 and TRBJ2-7, with D possibly matching TRBD1 (6 bases). CDR3 size: 13 residues. CDR1 is SGDLS, CDR2 YYNGEE, per germline. V lost 0 bases and J lost 3, with 7 bases in between. Here the CDR3 DNA reads TGTGCCAGCAGCGTAGGACAGGACTACGAGCAGTACTTC. As protein: CASSVGQDYEQYF.

V and J are TRBV18 and TRBJ1-3; maybe TRBD1 (6 bases). This CDR3 is 14 amino acids long. Trimming cost V 6 bases and J 2 bases, with 11 bases left between them. Germline V gene data show CDR1 as KGHSH and CDR2 as LQKENI. DNA for the CDR3: TGTGCCAGCTCCTCGGACAGAACTGGAAACACCATATATTTT. Amino acid sequence: CASSSDRTGNTIYF.

The chain employs TRBV19 and TRBJ2-1; D is perhaps TRBD1 (5 bases). The V end was cut by 5 bases, the J end by 0 bases, with 23 bases between. This CDR3 is 19 amino acids long. In germline, CDR1 is LNHDA, CDR2 SQIVND (reference sequence). The CDR3 DNA is TGTGCCAGTAGTTCCGACAGCTCCTTCTTTATCAGCTCCTACAATGAGCAGTTCTTC. This gives the protein CASSSDSSFFISSYNEQFF. The variable domain in full, completed from reference TRBV19 and TRBJ2-1, reads DGGITQSPKYLFRKEGQNVTLSCEQNLNHDAMYWYRQDPGQGLRLIYYSQIVNDFQKGDIAEGYSVSREKKESFPLTVTSAQKNPTAFYLCASSSDSSFFISSYNEQFFGPGTRLTVL.

J is TRBJ1-1 and V is TRBV10-2; D might be TRBD1 (5 bases). This CDR3 has 15 residues. Germline loops: CDR1 WSHSY, CDR2 SAAADI. V dropped 4 bases and J dropped 1 base, with 13 bases sitting between them. The CDR3 DNA reads TGCGCCAGCAGTGTCTTGCCTAGGGGGAACACTGAAGCTTTCTTT. Amino acid sequence: CASSVLPRGNTEAFF.

The rearrangement joins TRBV20-1 to TRBJ1-3; the D gene is possibly TRBD1 (6 bases). CDR1 is DFQATT and CDR2 is SNEGSKA in the germline V gene (reference sequence). The ends were cut back, 3 bases at V and 2 bases at J, with 11 bases in the middle. This CDR3 has 14 residues. DNA for the CDR3: TGCAGTGCTAGTGAGGGGGGGACTGGAAACACCATATATTTT. It translates to CSASEGGTGNTIYF.

This clone came up once. This chain links TRBV18 with TRBJ1-2; TRBD1 is a possible D gene (5 bases). In germline, CDR1 is KGHSH, CDR2 LQKENI. The V gene lost 4 bases and the J gene lost 3 bases, with 9 bases spanning the gap. This CDR3 contains 13 residues. CDR3 protein: CASSRDGDYGYTF. The CDR3 coding sequence is TGTGCCAGCTCACGGGACGGTGACTATGGCTACACCTTC. The entire variable domain, with the rest obtained from reference TRBV18 and TRBJ1-2, is as follows: NAGVMQNPRHLVRRRGQEARLRCSPMKGHSHVYWYRQLPEEGLKFMVYLQKENIIDESGMPKERFSAEFPKEGPSILRIQQVVRGDSAAYFCASSRDGDYGYTFGSGTRLTVV.

The rearrangement uses TRBV7-9 and TRBJ1-5; perhaps TRBD1 as D (5 bases). The germline CDR1 and CDR2 sequences are SEHNR and FQNEAQ (reference sequence). The ends were cut back, 11 bases at V and 0 bases at J, with 17 bases in the middle. The CDR3 has 15 residues. In DNA, the CDR3 is TGTGCCTGCTCTAGGGGCTACGATAGCAATCAGCCCCAGCATTTT. Translation gives CACSRGYDSNQPQHF. Based on the CDR3 plus reference TRBV7-9 and TRBJ1-5, the full variable domain is DTGVSQNPRHKITKRGQNVTFRCDPISEHNRLYWYRQTLGQGPEFLTYFQNEAQLEKSRLLSDRFSAERPKGSFSTLEIQRTEQGDSAMYLCACSRGYDSNQPQHFGDGTRLSIL.

V is TRBV3-1 (or the pseudogene TRBV3-2) and J is TRBJ2-1, with D perhaps given as TRBD1 or TRBD2 (5 bases each). V was trimmed by 4 bases and J by 3 bases, leaving 13 bases between them. The CDR3 has 15 amino acids. Germline-derived CDR1 and CDR2 are LGHDT and YNNKEL (reference sequence). CDR3 coding DNA: TGTGCCAGCAGCCCAGGGTGGGGAGACTACAATGAGCAGTTCTTC. As protein: CASSPGWGDYNEQFF.

V and J are TRBV18 and TRBJ1-1; D not certain. Germline CDR1 and CDR2: KGHSH and LQKENI. V lost 2 bases and J lost 1, with 5 bases in between. CDR3 length equals 13 residues. The CDR3 loop reads CASSPSANTEAFF. The CDR3 DNA reads TGTGCCAGCTCACCAAGCGCGAACACTGAAGCTTTCTTT.

The chain is built from TRBV23-1 and TRBJ2-7, with TRBD1 matching over 7 bases. TRBV23-1 is sorted into the ORF group, with uncertain function. The CDR3 runs to 17 residues. The J segment lost 4 bases and the V segment lost 4 bases, leaving 16 bases of the junction unmatched. CDR3 amino acids: CASSPFWTGRSLYEQYF. CDR3 bases: TGCGCCAGCAGTCCCTTTTGGACAGGACGATCCCTTTACGAGCAGTACTTC.